The 28 T cell receptor beta chains below come from one sample, sequenced in a study of blood T cell repertoires in COVID-19. Libraries were prepared by immunoSEQ multiplex PCR; TCRdb keeps only in-frame clonotypes and omits some of them. Here the sample spans about 160,000 clones, around 87% being singletons. Material: PBMCs or T cells enriched from blood (not recorded which). The receptors stem from a woman aged 50 to 65 who had recovered from COVID-19.

This clone was seen once. The V gene is TRBV6-5, the J gene TRBJ1-6; D gene uncertain. The CDR3 spans 14 residues. Germline V gene sequence: CDR1 MNHEY, CDR2 SVGAGI. Trimming left V 4 bases short and J 6 bases short, with 10 bases between. The CDR3 region has the DNA TGTGCCAGCAGTTCCGGGATTTTTAATTCACCCCTCCACTTT. It is translated as CASSSGIFNSPLHF.

The rearrangement joins TRBV11-3 to TRBJ2-1; TRBD2 matches at 10 bases. Germline CDR1 reads SGHNT; CDR2 reads YENEEA. The CDR3 length is 15 residues. The V segment lost 6 bases and the J segment 2 bases; nucleotides outside the gene matches: 4. CDR3 protein: CASSPSGGAYNEQFF. The DNA for the CDR3 is TGTGCCAGCAGTCCCAGCGGGGGGGCCTACAATGAGCAGTTCTTC.

The chain joins TRBV18 to TRBJ2-3; a weak D match, TRBD2 (5 bases). The V gene's germline CDR1 is KGHSH and CDR2 LQKENI. V lost 2 bases and J 6 bases, leaving 9 bases between the germline ends. This CDR3 region has 13 residues. Written as DNA, the CDR3 is TGTGCCAGCTCACCATACGGGGAGGATACGCAGTATTTT. Translated, it gives CASSPYGEDTQYF.

This clone has only a few counts. The chain couples TRBV2 to TRBJ1-2; no clear D gene. Trimming stripped 3 bases from V and 5 bases from J, with 10 bases between. Germline CDR1 reads SNHLY; CDR2 reads FYNNEI. The CDR3 sequence is 13 residues long. The CDR3 DNA sequence: TGTGCCAGCAGTGACCGGTTTTGGTATGGCTACACCTTC. This encodes CASSDRFWYGYTF. Drawing the rest from reference TRBV2 and TRBJ1-2, the complete variable domain is EPEVTQTPSHQVTQMGQEVILRCVPISNHLYFYWYRQILGQKVEFLVSFYNNEISEKSEIFDDQFSVERPDGSNFTLKIRSTKLEDSAMYFCASSDRFWYGYTFGSGTRLTVV.

The V and J genes are TRBV30 and TRBJ2-5; D possibly corresponds to TRBD2 (6 bases). CDR1 is GTSNPN and CDR2 is SVGIG in the germline V gene (reference sequence). With 3 bases removed from V and 3 bases from J, the gap between germline ends came to 17 bases. This CDR3 region has 15 residues. The CDR3 nucleotides read TGTGCCTGGAGCCTTGGGGCTAGCGACAAAGAGACCCAGTACTTC. It yields the protein CAWSLGASDKETQYF. Looking up the rest from reference TRBV30 and TRBJ2-5 gives the full variable domain: SQTIHQWPATLVQPVGSPLSLECTVEGTSNPNLYWYRQAAGRGLQLLFYSVGIGQISSEVPQNLSASRPQDRQFILSSKKLLLSDSGFYLCAWSLGASDKETQYFGPGTRLLVL.

The rearrangement joins TRBV4-2 to TRBJ2-7; 12 nucleotides match TRBD1. In germline, CDR1 is LGHNA, CDR2 YNFKEQ. With V trimmed by 4 bases and J by 6 bases, 13 bases remained unmatched. The length of the CDR3 is 17 residues. CDR3 sequence: CASSLDARGQGAREQYF. CDR3 bases: TGTGCCAGCAGCCTAGACGCAAGGGGACAGGGGGCGCGCGAGCAGTACTTC.

Concerning this clone itself: An end of the junction differs from the germline gene, which may be a read error. The chain links TRBV5-6 to TRBJ2-3, with 7 bases that match TRBD1. Per germline, CDR1 SGHDT and CDR2 YYEEEE. The CDR3 loop spans 15 amino acids. Written as DNA, the CDR3 is TGTGCCAGCATCTTGACAGGGCCGAGCACAGATACGCAGTATTTT. Protein: CASILTGPSTDTQYF.

The J gene is TRBJ2-5, the V gene TRBV5-1; TRBD2 matches 15 bases. This CDR3 is built from 17 residues. V lost 7 bases, J lost 6 bases, and 13 bases stayed unmatched. Germline loops: CDR1 SGHRS, CDR2 YFSETQ. CDR3 amino acids: CASSARTSGGAEKTQYF. CDR3 DNA: TGCGCCAGCTCTGCCCGGACTAGCGGGGGGGCCGAGAAGACCCAGTACTTC.

This sequence joins TRBV24-1 and TRBJ2-5, with 9 bases aligning to TRBD1. Germline V gene sequence: CDR1 KGHDR, CDR2 SFDVKD. This CDR3 has 15 residues. V dropped 3 bases and J dropped 5; count of bases not matched to a gene: 6. The CDR3 region has the DNA TGTGCCACCAGTGATGCCCGGGACAGGGTGGAGACCCAGTACTTC. This encodes CATSDARDRVETQYF.

V gene TRBV24-1 combines with J gene TRBJ2-7; tentatively, D is TRBD2 (6 bases). This CDR3 contains 14 residues. The germline V and J ends were trimmed by 3 bases and 2 bases, with 10 bases remaining between them. CDR1 and CDR2 (germline): KGHDR, SFDVKD. The CDR3 region has the DNA TGTGCCACCAGTGATCCCGGGACTCCCTACGAGCAGTACTTC. This gives the protein CATSDPGTPYEQYF.

The chain uses TRBV7-2 and TRBJ2-1, with 8 bases aligning to TRBD1. From germline, CDR1 is SGHTA and CDR2 FQGNSA. The CDR3 runs to 15 residues. J was trimmed by 4 bases and V by 6 bases; bases with no gene match: 8. The CDR3 region has the DNA TGTGCCAGCAGTAGTGACAGGGGTTTATACAATGAGCAGTTCTTC. This encodes CASSSDRGLYNEQFF.

This rearrangement joins TRBV14 to TRBJ2-7; 12 bases fit TRBD1. Germline loops: CDR1 SGHDN, CDR2 FVKESK. The CDR3 runs to 17 residues. Germline trimming cut 3 bases from V and 5 bases from J; bases unmatched to any gene: 11. For the CDR3, the DNA is TGTGCCAGCAGCCAGAGGAACCGGGACAGGGGGCGAAACGAGCAGTACTTC. Translated: CASSQRNRDRGRNEQYF.

The sample holds one count of this clone. The chain combines TRBV3-1 (or the pseudogene TRBV3-2) with TRBJ2-5; maybe TRBD2 (6 bases). Germline CDR1 LGHDT, CDR2 YNNKEL (reference sequence). Between the trimmed V and J ends, which lost 1 base and 5 bases, there was a span of 14 bases. The CDR3 extends over 15 amino acids. CDR3 residues: CASSQVGSGRETQYF. The CDR3 DNA reads as TGTGCCAGCAGCCAAGTCGGAAGCGGGCGGGAGACCCAGTACTTC.

V is TRBV29-1 and J is TRBJ2-1; 7 nucleotides align to TRBD1. The CDR3 sequence is 13 residues long. J gave up 7 bases and V 5 bases, and 8 bases lay outside the gene matches. The germline V gene has CDR1 SQVTM and CDR2 ANQGSEA. CDR3 in amino acids: CSVTGVSPNEQFF. DNA of the CDR3: TGCAGCGTTACAGGGGTATCCCCGAATGAGCAGTTCTTC.

V usage is TRBV23-1 and J usage is TRBJ1-5; perhaps TRBD1 as D (5 bases). TRBV23-1 is assigned to the ORF class and has an uncertain function. Trimming stripped 0 bases from V and 7 bases from J, with 13 bases between. CDR3 size: 15 residues. In DNA form, the CDR3 reads TGCGCCAGCAGTCAATCGCTCGGGACTGGGCAGCCCCAGCATTTT. Its protein product is CASSQSLGTGQPQHF.

The J gene is TRBJ1-1, the V gene TRBV6-5; D call uncertain. Germline values: CDR1 MNHEY, CDR2 SVGAGI. V was clipped by 6 bases and J by 0 bases, with 5 bases between them. The CDR3 loop spans 12 amino acids. The CDR3 loop reads CASRTLNTEAFF. In DNA form, the CDR3 reads TGTGCCAGCAGGACACTGAACACTGAAGCTTTCTTT.

The V call is TRBV9, the J call TRBJ1-2; D uncertain. Germline assignment: CDR1 SGDLS and CDR2 YYNGEE. The V and J ends lost 0 bases and 2 bases respectively, with 5 bases between them. The CDR3 runs to 13 residues. Written as DNA, the CDR3 is TGTGCCAGCAGCGTAGAACAGAACTATGGCTACACCTTC. This translates into CASSVEQNYGYTF.

The chain recombines TRBV18 with TRBJ1-3, with a tentative D call TRBD1 (6 bases). There are 17 residues in the CDR3. V was shortened by 0 bases and J by 4 bases, with 16 bases between the two germline ends. Per the germline V gene, CDR1 is KGHSH and CDR2 is LQKENI. In DNA form, the CDR3 reads TGTGCCAGCTCACCACCCATCCCGGGACATCCCGGAAACACCATATATTTT. It is translated as CASSPPIPGHPGNTIYF. The whole variable domain, filled in from reference TRBV18 and TRBJ1-3, reads NAGVMQNPRHLVRRRGQEARLRCSPMKGHSHVYWYRQLPEEGLKFMVYLQKENIIDESGMPKERFSAEFPKEGPSILRIQQVVRGDSAAYFCASSPPIPGHPGNTIYFGEGSWLTVV.

In the case of this clone: The sample carries other DNA sequences with the same CDR3. This chain connects TRBV18 to TRBJ1-1; D not resolved. This CDR3 region has 13 residues. V gave up 3 bases and J gave up 1 base, with 6 bases separating them. In germline, CDR1 is KGHSH, CDR2 LQKENI. The CDR3 is CASSPSQNTEAFF. The CDR3 bases are TGTGCCAGCTCACCGAGCCAGAACACTGAAGCTTTCTTT.

The chain joins TRBV5-1 to TRBJ2-7; D possibly corresponds to TRBD2 (5 bases). Germline values: CDR1 SGHRS, CDR2 YFSETQ. This CDR3 spans 14 amino acids. Trimming took 2 bases from V and 4 from J, leaving 13 bases between them. This CDR3 reads CASSLHSGGYEQYF. Here the CDR3 DNA reads TGCGCCAGCAGCTTACACAGCGGCGGGTACGAGCAGTACTTC.

The chain is built from TRBV4-3 and TRBJ2-7, with TRBD2 as a possible D gene (6 bases). The V and J ends lost 0 bases and 0 bases respectively, with 12 bases between them. The CDR3 covers 16 residues. Germline V gene lookup returns CDR1 LGHNA and CDR2 YSLEER. CDR3 sequence reads: CASSQEWRASSYEQYF. In DNA form, the CDR3 reads TGCGCCAGCAGCCAAGAATGGAGGGCAAGCTCCTACGAGCAGTACTTC.

V usage is TRBV7-2 and J usage is TRBJ2-7; 7 bases map to TRBD1. The V and J ends lost 7 bases and 5 bases, in that order; junction bases with no gene match: 17. The CDR3 spans 16 residues. The germline gives CDR1 SGHTA, CDR2 FQGNSA. Written as DNA, the CDR3 is TGTGCCAGCACCTCACGAGGGCAGGGGGTTAATAACGAGCAGTACTTC. Translation gives CASTSRGQGVNNEQYF.

V is TRBV19 and J is TRBJ1-5, with TRBD1 as a possible D gene (5 bases). CDR1 and CDR2 from the germline V gene are LNHDA and SQIVND (reference sequence). Trimming shortened V by 6 bases and J by 3 bases, and 12 bases separated the two germline ends. CDR3 length: 14 residues. The CDR3 is CASRYQGNNQPQHF. Here the CDR3 DNA reads TGTGCCAGTAGGTACCAGGGTAACAATCAGCCCCAGCATTTT.

The chain uses TRBV15 and TRBJ2-3, with 9 bases identical to TRBD2. The V gene's germline CDR1 is LNHNV and CDR2 YYDKDF (reference sequence). The V gene end was trimmed by 0 bases and the J gene end by 0 bases; junction bases not matched to a gene: 4. The CDR3 has 17 amino acids. In nucleotides, the CDR3 is TGTGCCACCAGCAGAGAGGGCGGGGGGGTTAGCACAGATACGCAGTATTTT. Translation: CATSREGGGVSTDTQYF. Combining the CDR3 with reference TRBV15 and TRBJ2-3 gives the whole variable domain DAMVIQNPRYQVTQFGKPVTLSCSQTLNHNVMYWYQQKSSQAPKLLFHYYDKDFNNEADTPDNFQSRRPNTSFCFLDIRSPGLGDTAMYLCATSREGGGVSTDTQYFGPGTRLTVL.

The chain employs TRBV6-4 and TRBJ2-7; D unclear. This CDR3 spans 16 amino acids. The germline gives CDR1 MRHNA, CDR2 SNTAGT. Trimming cost V 0 bases and J 3 bases, with 15 bases left between them. In DNA form, the CDR3 reads TGTGCCAGCAGTGACTCGTACTCAGGTTGGCTCTACGAGCAGTACTTC. It is translated as CASSDSYSGWLYEQYF.

The chain uses TRBV12-3 or TRBV12-4 and TRBJ2-1; D is possibly TRBD2 (6 bases). The CDR3 is 12 residues long. Trimming shortened V by 8 bases and J by 10 bases, and 15 bases separated the two germline ends. The CDR3, as DNA: TGTGCCAGCTCAACCCCGGGGGTAGAGCAGTTCTTC. It specifies CASSTPGVEQFF.

V usage is TRBV24-1 and J usage is TRBJ2-5; weak D call: TRBD2 (7 bases). V was trimmed by 4 bases and J by 4 bases, leaving 21 bases between them. This CDR3 region has 17 residues. Per the germline V gene, CDR1 is KGHDR and CDR2 is SFDVKD. The CDR3 DNA reads as TGTGCCACCAGTGAATCACAACAGGGAGGGGCGTTAGAGACCCAGTACTTC. It specifies CATSESQQGGALETQYF.

This rearrangement joins TRBV5-1 to TRBJ2-7, with 13 nucleotides matching TRBD2. CDR1 and CDR2 from the germline V gene are SGHRS and YFSETQ. This CDR3 has 14 amino acids. V was clipped by 6 bases and J by 2 bases; unmatched bases: 2. CDR3 amino acids: CASTTSGGTYEQYF. As DNA, the CDR3 is TGCGCCAGCACGACTAGCGGGGGGACCTACGAGCAGTACTTC.